This section outlines one TCR beta chain sequence together with its context. Its target is unknown. The data are from a study of PD-1 blockade in classical Hodgkin lymphoma. About the study: Nivolumab was given intravenously to patients at 3 mg/kg every 2 weeks.

Autologous stem cell transplantation was followed by relapse in every patient, and brentuximab vedotin exposure varied. Using immunoSEQ multiplex PCR, the repertoire was profiled, and TCRdb retains in-frame clones only, with some absent. The repertoire holds some 90,000 clones, with approximately 91% as singletons. Points from the study as a whole: According to reports, newly diagnosed patients had lower baseline TCR diversity than healthy donors, and relapsed/refractory patients had lower baseline TCR diversity still. TCR diversity in CD4+, not CD8+, cells rose significantly by C4D1. Those achieving complete response showed baseline diversity like newly diagnosed patients.

CDR1 and CDR2 from the germline V gene are SGHDN and FVKESK. This CDR3 is 15 amino acids long. J gave up 2 bases and V 3 bases, and 5 bases lay outside the gene matches. Material: peripheral blood mononuclear cells (PBMCs), obtained before the second cycle of nivolumab. The chain uses TRBV14 and TRBJ2-3; 7 nucleotides line up with TRBD2. This TCR was sampled from a human donor with classical Hodgkin lymphoma. In DNA form, the CDR3 reads TGTGCCAGCAGCCAGGGCGGGAGCGTCACAGATACGCAGTATTTT. Translated, it gives CASSQGGSVTDTQYF.